The rows below give T cell receptor beta chains drawn from one sample of a study of T cells in localized non-small cell lung cancer. Only in-frame clones appear in the TCRdb table, and some are missing; sequencing was by immunoSEQ multiplex PCR. The table lists tens of thousands of clones, approximately 84% of them singletons, with 1% to 1.5% in the top ten. The material sequenced was peripheral blood, taken before any cancer treatment. The receptors derive from a female donor older than 55 with stage I lung adenocarcinoma. The CDR3 runs from the conserved cysteine through the conserved F or W. D genes are given only for firm matches. Rows may omit the clone size; those that give it use once, few, many or a size class.

>TRBV7-2|TRBJ2-5|-|-
CASSPLTETQYF
TGTGCCAGCAGCCCCCTAACGGAGACCCAGTACTTC
>TRBV9|TRBJ1-1|-|medium-sized
CASSPWDTNTEAFF
TGTGCCAGCAGCCCCTGGGACACCAACACTGAAGCTTTCTTT
>TRBV7-9|TRBJ1-6|-|-
CASSTEGDSPLHF
TGTGCCAGCAGCACCGAGGGGGACTCACCCCTCCACTTT
>TRBV5-1|TRBJ2-1|TRBD2|-
CASSLGTSGGYNEQFF
TGCGCCAGCAGCTTGGGGACTAGCGGGGGATACAATGAGCAGTTCTTC
>TRBV11-3|TRBJ2-6|TRBD1|-
CASSFAGDRAGANVLTF
TGTGCCAGCAGCTTTGCTGGGGACAGGGCTGGGGCCAACGTCCTGACTTTC
>TRBV6-5|TRBJ2-5|-|-
CASQVQGGETQYF
TGTGCCAGCCAGGTACAGGGAGGGGAGACCCAGTACTTC
>TRBV2|TRBJ2-3|-|-
CASSGPLGTDTQYF
TGTGCCAGCAGTGGACCCCTGGGCACAGATACGCAGTATTTT
>TRBV4-1|TRBJ2-3|-|few
CASSQERGAGGPTHTQYF
TGCGCCAGCAGCCAAGAACGCGGGGCGGGTGGGCCCACACATACGCAGTATTTT
>TRBV5-1|TRBJ1-6|-|-
CASSLASSRHGSPLHF
TGCGCCAGCAGCTTGGCCAGCTCCAGGCACGGTTCACCCCTCCACTTT
>TRBV27|TRBJ2-7|TRBD1|-
CASRHHRGAYEQYF
TGTGCCAGCAGACACCACAGGGGGGCCTACGAGCAGTACTTC
>TRBV18|TRBJ1-1|-|-
CASSLRPQILNTEAFF
TGTGCCAGCTCACTACGGCCGCAAATCCTGAACACTGAAGCTTTCTTT
>TRBV7-2|TRBJ2-6|-|-
CASSQLPGSGANVLTF
TGTGCCAGCAGCCAACTCCCAGGCTCTGGGGCCAACGTCCTGACTTTC
>TRBV21-1|TRBJ2-3|-|once
CASSKVKGAKCTDTQYF
TGTGCCAGCAGCAAAGTAAAGGGGGCAAAGTGCACAGATACGCAGTATTTT
>TRBV4-1|TRBJ2-1|TRBD2|few
CASRLGLAGDNEQFF
TGCGCCAGCAGACTGGGACTAGCGGGAGACAATGAGCAGTTCTTC
>TRBV5-1|TRBJ2-7|-|-
CASSLPAGSSYEQYF
TGCGCCAGCAGCTTGCCGGCGGGGAGCTCCTACGAGCAGTACTTC
>TRBV6-1|TRBJ2-1|TRBD2|few
CASSGRLADNEQFF
TGTGCCAGCAGTGGGCGGCTAGCGGACAATGAGCAGTTCTTC
>TRBV4-1|TRBJ2-6|-|-
CASSQDSHRDGANVLTF
TGCGCCAGCAGCCAAGACTCTCACAGGGATGGGGCCAACGTCCTGACTTTC
>TRBV7-2|TRBJ2-7|TRBD2|-
CASSQAGTSDYEQYF
TGTGCCAGCAGCCAAGCCGGGACTAGTGACTACGAGCAGTACTTC
>TRBV2|TRBJ2-5|TRBD2|-
CASSYGLAGGAGETQYF
TGTGCCAGCAGTTATGGACTAGCGGGGGGAGCGGGAGAGACCCAGTACTTC
>TRBV2|TRBJ2-7|TRBD2|-
CASSDPLAGGQPKYF
TGTGCCAGCAGTGACCCCCTAGCGGGAGGCCAGCCGAAGTACTTC
>TRBV2|TRBJ2-5|TRBD1|-
CASSGQGAETQYF
TGTGCCAGCAGTGGGCAGGGGGCAGAGACCCAGTACTTC
>TRBV18|TRBJ1-2|TRBD1|-
CASSPTQGAHGYTF
TGTGCCAGCTCACCAACGCAGGGGGCGCATGGCTACACCTTC
>TRBV4-1|TRBJ1-3|-|-
CASSQDRGESSGNTIYF
TGCGCCAGCAGCCAAGATAGAGGGGAATCCTCTGGAAACACCATATATTTT
>TRBV19|TRBJ2-1|TRBD1|-
CASISGPGQGAVF
TGTGCCAGTATTAGTGGACCGGGACAGGGTGCCGTCTTC
>TRBV29-1|TRBJ2-7|-|-
CSVEVRQGRSGGYEQYF
TGCAGCGTTGAAGTACGACAAGGTAGAAGTGGAGGCTACGAGCAGTACTTC
>TRBV4-3|TRBJ1-3|TRBD1|-
CASSQGDRGGNTIYF
TGCGCCAGCAGCCAAGGGGACAGGGGGGGAAACACCATATATTTT
>TRBV2|TRBJ1-3|-|-
CASHLAYGFSGNTIYF
TGTGCCAGTCACCTTGCGTACGGGTTCTCTGGAAACACCATATATTTT
>TRBV5-6|TRBJ1-2|-|-
CASTPRGASGYGYTF
TGTGCCAGCACCCCGCGGGGTGCCAGCGGCTATGGCTACACCTTC
>TRBV5-1|TRBJ1-2|-|-
CASSSGRDYGYTF
TGCGCCAGCAGCTCTGGACGGGACTATGGCTACACCTTC
>TRBV11-2|TRBJ2-7|TRBD1|once
CASSPTGGTYEQYF
TGTGCCAGCAGCCCGACAGGGGGAACCTACGAGCAGTACTTC
>TRBV6-5|TRBJ1-3|TRBD1|-
CASSRDSLAGNTIYF
TGTGCCAGCAGCCGGGACAGTTTGGCTGGAAACACCATATATTTT
>TRBV19|TRBJ1-6|-|-
CASSIVGGRQNSPLHF
TGTGCCAGTAGTATAGTAGGGGGGAGGCAAAATTCACCCCTCCACTTT
>TRBV19|TRBJ1-4|TRBD1|-
CASSVGTGDANEKLFF
TGTGCCAGTAGTGTCGGGACAGGGGATGCTAATGAAAAACTGTTTTTT
>TRBV6-6|TRBJ2-3|-|-
CASRVPQDTQYF
TGTGCCAGCAGGGTCCCCCAGGATACGCAGTATTTT
>TRBV6-1|TRBJ2-7|TRBD2|-
CASKKWGGMTYEQYF
TGTGCCAGCAAGAAATGGGGAGGGATGACCTACGAGCAGTACTTC
>TRBV27|TRBJ1-5|-|-
CASSLVRTDQPQHF
TGTGCCAGCAGTTTAGTAAGGACAGACCAGCCCCAGCATTTT
>TRBV28|TRBJ1-1|-|-
CASSLEGGGMNTEAFF
TGTGCCAGCAGTTTAGAAGGGGGAGGAATGAACACTGAAGCTTTCTTT
>TRBV19|TRBJ2-2|TRBD2|-
CASSIRVAGGTGELFF
TGTGCCAGTAGTATCAGAGTAGCGGGGGGTACCGGGGAGCTGTTTTTT
>TRBV7-7|TRBJ2-5|-|-
CASSPTVNAETQYF
TGTGCCAGCAGCCCCACGGTGAATGCAGAGACCCAGTACTTC
>TRBV19|TRBJ1-3|-|-
CASSMTGAFSGNTIYF
TGTGCCAGTAGCATGACAGGAGCCTTCTCTGGAAACACCATATATTTT
>TRBV6-5|TRBJ2-1|TRBD1|-
CASSYGQGNEQFF
TGTGCCAGCAGTTACGGACAGGGCAATGAGCAGTTCTTC
>TRBV27|TRBJ2-7|-|-
CASSLSQGRPGEQYF
TGTGCCAGCAGTTTATCCCAGGGGCGCCCGGGGGAGCAGTACTTC
>TRBV10-3|TRBJ1-2|TRBD1|-
CAISESRTGDGYTF
TGTGCCATCAGTGAGTCCCGGACAGGGGATGGCTACACCTTC
>TRBV29-1|TRBJ1-1|-|-
CSVRNGYEAFF
TGCAGCGTACGCAATGGGTATGAAGCTTTCTTT
>TRBV10-3|TRBJ2-1|-|-
CAISAHGQSSYNEQFF
TGTGCCATCAGTGCTCACGGTCAGAGCTCCTACAATGAGCAGTTCTTC
>TRBV10-3|TRBJ1-6|-|-
CAIRDGVDGSPLHF
TGTGCCATCAGGGACGGGGTTGATGGTTCACCCCTCCACTTT
>TRBV6-4|TRBJ2-3|-|-
CASSDVGAGDTQYF
TGTGCCAGCAGTGACGTGGGAGCGGGAGATACGCAGTATTTT